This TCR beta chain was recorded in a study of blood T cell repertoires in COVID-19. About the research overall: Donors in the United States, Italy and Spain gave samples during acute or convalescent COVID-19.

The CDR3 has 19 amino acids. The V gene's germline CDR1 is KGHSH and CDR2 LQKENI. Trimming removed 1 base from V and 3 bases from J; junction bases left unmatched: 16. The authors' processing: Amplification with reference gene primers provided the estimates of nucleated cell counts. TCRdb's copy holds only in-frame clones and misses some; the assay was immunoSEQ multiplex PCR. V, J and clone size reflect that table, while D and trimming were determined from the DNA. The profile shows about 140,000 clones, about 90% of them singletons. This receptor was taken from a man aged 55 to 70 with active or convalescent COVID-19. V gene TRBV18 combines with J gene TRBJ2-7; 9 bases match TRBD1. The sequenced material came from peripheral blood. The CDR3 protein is CASSPRGGQGVALLYEQYF. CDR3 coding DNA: TGTGCCAGCTCACCACGAGGGGGACAGGGAGTGGCGCTTCTCTACGAGCAGTACTTC.